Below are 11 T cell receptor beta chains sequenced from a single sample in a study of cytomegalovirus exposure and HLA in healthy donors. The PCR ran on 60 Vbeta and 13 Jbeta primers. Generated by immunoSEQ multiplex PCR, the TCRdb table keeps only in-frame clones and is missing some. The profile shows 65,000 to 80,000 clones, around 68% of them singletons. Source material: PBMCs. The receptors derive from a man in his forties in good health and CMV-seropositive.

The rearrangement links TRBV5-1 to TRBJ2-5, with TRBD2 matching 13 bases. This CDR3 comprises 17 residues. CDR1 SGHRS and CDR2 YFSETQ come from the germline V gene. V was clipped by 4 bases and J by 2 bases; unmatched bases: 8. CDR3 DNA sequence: TGCGCCAGCAGCGAGGGACTAGCGGGAACAAGGCAAGAGACCCAGTACTTC. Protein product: CASSEGLAGTRQETQYF. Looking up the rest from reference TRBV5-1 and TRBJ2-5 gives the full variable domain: KAGVTQTPRYLIKTRGQQVTLSCSPISGHRSVSWYQQTPGQGLQFLFEYFSETQRNKGNFPGRFSGRQFSNSRSEMNVSTLELGDSALYLCASSEGLAGTRQETQYFGPGTRLLVL.

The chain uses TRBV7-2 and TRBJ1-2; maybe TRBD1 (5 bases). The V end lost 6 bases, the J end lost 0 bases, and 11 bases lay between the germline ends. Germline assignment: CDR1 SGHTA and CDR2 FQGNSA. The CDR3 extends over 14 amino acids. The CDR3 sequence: CASRFGGSNYGYTF. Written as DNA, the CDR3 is TGTGCCAGCAGATTCGGGGGTTCTAACTATGGCTACACCTTC. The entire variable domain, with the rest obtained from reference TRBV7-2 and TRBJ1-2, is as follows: GAGVSQSPSNKVTEKGKDVELRCDPISGHTALYWYRQSLGQGLEFLIYFQGNSAPDKSGLPSDRFSAERTGGSVSTLTIQRTQQEDSAVYLCASRFGGSNYGYTFGSGTRLTVV.

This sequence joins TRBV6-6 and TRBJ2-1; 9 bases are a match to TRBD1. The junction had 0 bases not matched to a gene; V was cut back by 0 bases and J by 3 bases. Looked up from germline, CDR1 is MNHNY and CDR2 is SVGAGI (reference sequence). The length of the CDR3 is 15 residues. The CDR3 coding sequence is TGTGCCAGCAGTTACTCGACAGGGGGCTACAATGAGCAGTTCTTC. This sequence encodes CASSYSTGGYNEQFF.

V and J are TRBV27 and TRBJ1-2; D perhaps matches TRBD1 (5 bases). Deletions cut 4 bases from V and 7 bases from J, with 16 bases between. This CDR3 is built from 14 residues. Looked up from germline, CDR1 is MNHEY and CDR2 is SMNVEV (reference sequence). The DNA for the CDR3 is TGTGCCAGCAGTTCGCTCAGGGAATTTCGTGGCTACACCTTC. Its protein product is CASSSLREFRGYTF.

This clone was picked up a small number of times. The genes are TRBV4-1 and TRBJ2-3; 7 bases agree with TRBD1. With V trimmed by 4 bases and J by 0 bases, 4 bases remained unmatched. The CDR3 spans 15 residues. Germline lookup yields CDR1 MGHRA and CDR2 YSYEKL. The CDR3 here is CASSPRTGSTDTQYF. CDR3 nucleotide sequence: TGCGCCAGCAGCCCAAGGACAGGTAGCACAGATACGCAGTATTTT.

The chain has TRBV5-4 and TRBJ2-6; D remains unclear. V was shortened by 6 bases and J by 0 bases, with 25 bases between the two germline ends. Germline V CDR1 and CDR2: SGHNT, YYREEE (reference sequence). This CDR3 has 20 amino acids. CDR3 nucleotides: TGTGCCAGCACCTCAGCGAACCCAGTTTTATCATCCTCTGGGGCCAACGTCCTGACTTTC. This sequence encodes CASTSANPVLSSSGANVLTF.

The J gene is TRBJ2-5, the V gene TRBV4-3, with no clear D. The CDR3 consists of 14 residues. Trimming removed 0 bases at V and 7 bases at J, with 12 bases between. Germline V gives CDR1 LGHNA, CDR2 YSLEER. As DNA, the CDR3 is TGCGCCAGCAGCCAAGACACTATGAGAGCGACCCAGTACTTC. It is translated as CASSQDTMRATQYF.

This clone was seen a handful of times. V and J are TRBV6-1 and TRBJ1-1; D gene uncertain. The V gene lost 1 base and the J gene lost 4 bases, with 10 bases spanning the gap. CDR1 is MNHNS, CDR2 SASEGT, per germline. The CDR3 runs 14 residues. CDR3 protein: CASSEDEGSTEAFF. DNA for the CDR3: TGTGCCAGCAGTGAAGACGAAGGGAGCACTGAAGCTTTCTTT.

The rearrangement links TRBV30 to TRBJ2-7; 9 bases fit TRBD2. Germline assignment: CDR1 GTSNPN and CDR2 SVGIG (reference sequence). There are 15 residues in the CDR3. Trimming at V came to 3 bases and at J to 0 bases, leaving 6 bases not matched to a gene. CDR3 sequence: CAWSNSGRGSYEQYF. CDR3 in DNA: TGTGCCTGGAGCAATAGCGGGAGAGGCTCCTACGAGCAGTACTTC.

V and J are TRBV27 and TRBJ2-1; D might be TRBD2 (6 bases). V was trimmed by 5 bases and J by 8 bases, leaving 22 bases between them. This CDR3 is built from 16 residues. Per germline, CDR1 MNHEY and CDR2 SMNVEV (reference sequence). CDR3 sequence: CASSPHRDWGDDEQFF. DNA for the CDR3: TGTGCCAGCAGTCCCCACCGGGACTGGGGGGATGATGAGCAGTTCTTC.

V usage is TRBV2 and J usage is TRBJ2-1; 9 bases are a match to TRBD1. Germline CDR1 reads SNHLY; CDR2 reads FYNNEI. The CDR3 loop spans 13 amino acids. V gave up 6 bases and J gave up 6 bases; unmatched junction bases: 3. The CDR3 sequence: CASRRDRANEQFF. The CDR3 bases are TGTGCCAGCAGGCGGGACAGGGCCAATGAGCAGTTCTTC.